This TCR beta chain was sequenced for a study of post-analysis software for immune sequencing data. Across the study: Progressive-relapsing, secondary progressive and relapsing-remitting multiple sclerosis were among the disease courses included.

The CDR3 is 13 amino acids. V gave up 2 bases and J gave up 2 bases; unmatched junction bases: 2. CDR1 DFQATT and CDR2 SNEGSKA come from the germline V gene (reference sequence). Regarding the study as a whole: Patients carried several TRBV segments more frequently than controls did, and TRBV5-6, TRBV5-1 and TRBV20-1 were among them.

This clonotype was seen a handful of times. Antigen unknown. Carried by the TCR beta cDNA libraries were unique molecular identifiers. The yield from roughly 1 to 10 million T cells was 500,000 or so cDNA molecules in total. Via MiXCR, TCRdb re-called the PCR reads, giving one row per CDR3 protein. The sample includes hundreds of thousands of distinct CDR3 sequences, 25% to 30% seen only once; the top ten take approximately 0.6%. Source material: blood. The chain has TRBV20-1 and TRBJ1-2, with 7 bases identical to TRBD1. The receptor was isolated from a girl aged 10-17 years with multiple sclerosis. The CDR3 DNA reads as TGCAGTGCTAGATTGACAGGGAACTATGGCTACACCTTC. It encodes CSARLTGNYGYTF.